This entry lists 8 T cell receptor beta chains sequenced from one sample in a study of blood T cell dynamics during melanoma immunotherapy. This sample's time point: week 3, after first cycle of checkpoint inhibitor. This table comes from immunoSEQ multiplex PCR, and its TCRdb copy is limited to in-frame clones, with some not included. The sample comprises some 16,000 clones, 94% of which are singletons, and around 0.2% rests with the top ten. Sequenced here: effector memory CD8+ T cells from blood, sampled from a patient treated with checkpoint blockade. These receptors all stem from a human donor with melanoma.

The genes are TRBV27 and TRBJ2-1; 9 bases fit TRBD1. Trimming at V came to 3 bases and at J to 8 bases, leaving 5 bases not matched to a gene. The CDR3 contains 14 residues. Germline V gene sequence: CDR1 MNHEY, CDR2 SMNVEV (reference sequence). The DNA for the CDR3 is TGTGCCAGCAGTTTGTACAGGGGGCCCGATGAGCAGTTCTTC. Its protein is CASSLYRGPDEQFF.

The rearrangement uses TRBV6-4 and TRBJ2-5; 9 nucleotides match TRBD1. The tail of the sequence fits TRBJ2-7 better, so the J call may be wrong. The CDR3 is 15 residues long. CDR1 MRHNA and CDR2 SNTAGT come from the germline V gene. CDR3 in amino acids: CASSDSGTGNYEQYF. The CDR3, as DNA: TGTGCCAGCAGTGATTCCGGGACAGGGAACTACGAGCAGTACTTC.

The chain links TRBV9 to TRBJ2-2; unclear D gene. Trimming took 7 bases from V and 6 from J, leaving 10 bases between them. There are 12 residues in the CDR3. Germline values: CDR1 SGDLS, CDR2 YYNGEE. CDR3 amino acids: CASSRSAGELFF. Here the CDR3 DNA reads TGTGCCAGCTCCCGTTCTGCCGGGGAGCTGTTTTTT.

The chain couples TRBV6-1 to TRBJ2-7; unclear D gene. The CDR3 consists of 13 residues. V was trimmed by 6 bases and J by 3 bases, leaving 12 bases between them. Germline values: CDR1 MNHNS, CDR2 SASEGT. CDR3 in amino acids: CASSPVENYEQYF. The CDR3, as DNA: TGTGCCAGCAGCCCAGTGGAGAACTACGAGCAGTACTTC.

The chain couples TRBV19 to TRBJ2-1, with 8 nucleotides matching TRBD2. The CDR3 loop spans 14 amino acids. J lost 7 bases, V lost 8 bases, and 10 bases had no gene match. The V gene's germline CDR1 is LNHDA and CDR2 SQIVND (reference sequence). CDR3 coding DNA: TGTGCCAGTTCCGAAGCGGGAGTAACTAATGAGCAGTTCTTC. It specifies CASSEAGVTNEQFF.

The V gene is TRBV27, the J gene TRBJ2-7; no reliable D call. Trimming removed 6 bases at V and 4 bases at J, with 16 bases between. From germline, CDR1 is MNHEY and CDR2 SMNVEV (reference sequence). CDR3 length: 14 residues. CDR3 in amino acids: CASRKAGTAYEQYF. CDR3 sequence (DNA): TGTGCCAGCAGAAAAGCAGGCACTGCGTACGAGCAGTACTTC.

The chain uses TRBV6-5 and TRBJ1-1, with a tentative D call TRBD1 (5 bases). The CDR3 consists of 14 residues. Germline lookup yields CDR1 MNHEY and CDR2 SVGAGI. Deletions cut 2 bases from V and 4 bases from J, with 11 bases between. In nucleotides, the CDR3 is TGTGCCAGCAGTTACGTTGGGGGTGGCACTGAAGCTTTCTTT. As protein: CASSYVGGGTEAFF.

The V gene is TRBV4-1, the J gene TRBJ2-1; TRBD1 aligns across 7 bases. This CDR3 contains 13 residues. The germline V gene encodes CDR1 MGHRA and CDR2 YSYEKL. Trimming removed 8 bases from V and 6 bases from J; junction bases left unmatched: 7. The CDR3 loop reads CASCNRGGNEQFF. The DNA of the CDR3 is TGCGCCAGCTGTAACAGGGGTGGCAATGAGCAGTTCTTC.